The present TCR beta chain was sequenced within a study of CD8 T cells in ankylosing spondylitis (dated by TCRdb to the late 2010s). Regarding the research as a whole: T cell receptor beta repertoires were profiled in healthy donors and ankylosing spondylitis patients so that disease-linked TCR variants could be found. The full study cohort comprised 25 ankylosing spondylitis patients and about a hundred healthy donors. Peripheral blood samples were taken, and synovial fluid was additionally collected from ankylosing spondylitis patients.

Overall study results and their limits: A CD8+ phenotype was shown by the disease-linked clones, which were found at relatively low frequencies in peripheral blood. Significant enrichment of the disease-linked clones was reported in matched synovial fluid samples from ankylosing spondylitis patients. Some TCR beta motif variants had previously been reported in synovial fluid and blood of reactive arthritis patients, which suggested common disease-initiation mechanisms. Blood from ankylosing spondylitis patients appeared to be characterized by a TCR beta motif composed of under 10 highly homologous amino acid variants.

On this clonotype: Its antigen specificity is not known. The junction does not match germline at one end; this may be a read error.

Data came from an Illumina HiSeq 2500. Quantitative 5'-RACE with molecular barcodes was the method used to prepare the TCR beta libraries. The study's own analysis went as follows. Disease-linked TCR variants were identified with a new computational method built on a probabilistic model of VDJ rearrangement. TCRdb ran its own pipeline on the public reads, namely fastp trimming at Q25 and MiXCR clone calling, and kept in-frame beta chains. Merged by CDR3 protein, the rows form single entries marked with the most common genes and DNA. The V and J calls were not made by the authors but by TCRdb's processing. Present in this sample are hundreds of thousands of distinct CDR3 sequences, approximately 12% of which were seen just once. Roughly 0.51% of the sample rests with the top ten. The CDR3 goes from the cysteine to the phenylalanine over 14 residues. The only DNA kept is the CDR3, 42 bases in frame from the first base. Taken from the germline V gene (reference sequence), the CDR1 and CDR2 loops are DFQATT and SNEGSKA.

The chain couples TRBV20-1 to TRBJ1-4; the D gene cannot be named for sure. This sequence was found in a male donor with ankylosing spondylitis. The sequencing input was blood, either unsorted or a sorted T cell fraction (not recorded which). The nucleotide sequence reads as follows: TGCAGTGCTTGGTACGGTGTAACTAATGAAAGACTGTTTTTT. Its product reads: CSAWYGVTNERLFF.